This is a list of T cell receptor beta chains from one sample in a study of cytomegalovirus exposure and HLA in healthy donors. The data were produced by immunoSEQ multiplex PCR, yet TCRdb's version contains in-frame clones alone and is incomplete. This repertoire includes about 84,000 clones. Material for sequencing was PBMCs. These receptors originate from a man aged 50 or older in good health and CMV-seronegative. Both conserved end residues are part of each CDR3. Fields, in order: CDR3 protein, CDR3 DNA, J gene, V gene, D gene. The D gene is left open where the match is weak.

CDR3: CASSESAGTFYGYTF
DNA: TGTGCCAGCAGTGAATCGGCAGGTACCTTCTATGGCTACACCTTC
J: TRBJ1-2
V: TRBV6-1
D: .

CDR3: CASSFGGIPAYNEQFF
DNA: TGCGCCAGCAGCTTCGGGGGAATCCCCGCTTACAATGAGCAGTTCTTC
J: TRBJ2-1
V: TRBV5-1
D: .

CDR3: CASSLSFAAAYEQYF
DNA: TGTGCCAGCAGCCTAAGTTTCGCAGCGGCCTACGAGCAGTACTTC
J: TRBJ2-7
V: TRBV4-2
D: .

CDR3: CAGSVDGGGARDNYGYTF
DNA: TGTGCCGGCAGCGTAGATGGGGGGGGCGCGAGGGATAACTATGGCTACACCTTC
J: TRBJ1-2
V: TRBV9
D: .

CDR3: CASSFGQGDFYEQYF
DNA: TGTGCCAGCAGCTTTGGACAGGGGGATTTCTACGAGCAGTACTTC
J: TRBJ2-7
V: TRBV5-5
D: TRBD1

CDR3: CASSQEPGLADTGELFF
DNA: TGTGCCAGCAGCCAAGAACCGGGACTAGCGGACACCGGGGAGCTGTTTTTT
J: TRBJ2-2
V: TRBV4-2
D: TRBD2

CDR3: CASSQAEGSHEQYF
DNA: TGTGCCAGCAGCCAAGCCGAGGGTTCCCACGAGCAGTACTTC
J: TRBJ2-7
V: TRBV14
D: .

CDR3: CASSFMPRASGAQMAYEQYF
DNA: TGTGCCAGCTCCTTTATGCCGAGGGCTAGCGGGGCCCAGATGGCCTACGAGCAGTACTTC
J: TRBJ2-7
V: TRBV18
D: TRBD2

CDR3: CSVDGSVEGMNTEAFF
DNA: TGCAGCGTTGATGGGTCTGTAGAGGGTATGAACACTGAAGCTTTCTTT
J: TRBJ1-1
V: TRBV29-1
D: .

CDR3: CASSIPNDREQYF
DNA: TGTGCCAGCAGTATACCCAACGACAGGGAGCAGTACTTC
J: TRBJ2-7
V: TRBV28
D: .

CDR3: CASSFPNKDRGPYTEAFF
DNA: TGTGCCAGCAGCTTCCCGAATAAGGACAGGGGGCCTTACACTGAAGCTTTCTTT
J: TRBJ1-1
V: TRBV7-9
D: TRBD1

CDR3: CASSETGGEETQYF
DNA: TGTGCCAGCAGCGAGACAGGGGGCGAGGAGACCCAGTACTTC
J: TRBJ2-5
V: TRBV5-4
D: TRBD1

CDR3: CASSLTGQGNQPQHF
DNA: TGTGCCAGCAGCTTAACGGGACAGGGAAATCAGCCCCAGCATTTT
J: TRBJ1-5
V: TRBV11-2
D: TRBD1

CDR3: CASSLRQIANTGELFF
DNA: TGTGCCAGCAGCTTACGCCAGATCGCGAACACCGGGGAGCTGTTTTTT
J: TRBJ2-2
V: TRBV7-2
D: .

CDR3: CASSSGQAPYEQYF
DNA: TGTGCCAGCAGCTCGGGACAGGCCCCCTACGAGCAGTACTTC
J: TRBJ2-7
V: TRBV7-2
D: TRBD1

CDR3: CASSLVLPGTEAFF
DNA: TGTGCCAGCAGCTTAGTTCTCCCGGGGACTGAAGCTTTCTTT
J: TRBJ1-1
V: TRBV11-2
D: .

CDR3: CASSPSPSGTARKKDEQYF
DNA: TGTGCCAGCAGTCCCTCACCATCTGGGACAGCCCGAAAAAAGGACGAGCAGTACTTC
J: TRBJ2-7
V: TRBV27
D: TRBD1

CDR3: CASSEAGASGNTIYF
DNA: TGTGCCAGCAGTGAAGCAGGGGCCTCTGGAAACACCATATATTTT
J: TRBJ1-3
V: TRBV25-1
D: .

CDR3: CASSVGGFNTDTQYF
DNA: TGTGCCAGCAGCGTAGGAGGTTTTAACACAGATACGCAGTATTTT
J: TRBJ2-3
V: TRBV9
D: .

CDR3: CASSYGRGPSTYEQYF
DNA: TGTGCCAGTAGTTACGGCAGGGGGCCGTCGACCTACGAGCAGTACTTC
J: TRBJ2-7
V: TRBV19
D: TRBD1

CDR3: CASSSQGPYNEQFF
DNA: TGCGCCAGCAGCTCCCAGGGCCCATACAATGAGCAGTTCTTC
J: TRBJ2-1
V: TRBV5-1
D: .

CDR3: CSVEVTGGGEQYF
DNA: TGCAGCGTTGAAGTGACAGGGGGAGGAGAGCAGTACTTC
J: TRBJ2-7
V: TRBV29-1
D: TRBD1

CDR3: CASRTGTGIYNEQFF
DNA: TGTGCCAGCAGGACCGGGACAGGGATTTACAATGAGCAGTTCTTC
J: TRBJ2-1
V: TRBV28
D: TRBD1

CDR3: CASSPGGGTGELFF
DNA: TGCGCCAGCAGCCCCGGCGGTGGGACCGGGGAGCTGTTTTTT
J: TRBJ2-2
V: TRBV4-3
D: .

CDR3: CASIRVGTEAFF
DNA: TGTGCCAGCATCAGGGTTGGTACTGAAGCTTTCTTT
J: TRBJ1-1
V: TRBV2
D: .

CDR3: CASTPRIAGGLYEQYF
DNA: TGTGCCAGCACCCCGCGGATAGCGGGGGGGCTCTACGAGCAGTACTTC
J: TRBJ2-7
V: TRBV9
D: TRBD2

CDR3: CASRLQGALTDTQYF
DNA: TGTGCCAGCAGACTCCAGGGGGCCCTCACAGATACGCAGTATTTT
J: TRBJ2-3
V: TRBV6-5
D: TRBD1

CDR3: CASSIAGAGGNYEQYF
DNA: TGTGCCAGTAGTATAGCCGGAGCGGGGGGCAACTACGAGCAGTACTTC
J: TRBJ2-7
V: TRBV19
D: TRBD2

CDR3: CASSLLQAGGGYGYTF
DNA: TGTGCCAGCAGTTTATTGCAGGCCGGCGGGGGCTATGGCTACACCTTC
J: TRBJ1-2
V: TRBV28
D: .

CDR3: CASSPGHNNSPLHF
DNA: TGCGCCAGCAGCCCGGGACACAATAATTCACCCCTCCACTTT
J: TRBJ1-6
V: TRBV5-1
D: .

CDR3: CASSFPGQGATTNYGYTF
DNA: TGTGCCAGCAGCTTCCCGGGACAGGGGGCGACTACTAACTATGGCTACACCTTC
J: TRBJ1-2
V: TRBV5-4
D: TRBD1

CDR3: CASRHRLANTYEQYF
DNA: TGTGCCAGCAGGCACCGACTAGCGAACACCTACGAGCAGTACTTC
J: TRBJ2-7
V: TRBV6-7
D: TRBD2

CDR3: CASSPAGGYEQYF
DNA: TGTGCCAGCTCACCGGCAGGGGGATACGAGCAGTACTTC
J: TRBJ2-7
V: TRBV18
D: TRBD1

CDR3: CASSLAGTIQETQYF
DNA: TGCGCCAGCAGCTTAGCCGGGACTATTCAAGAGACCCAGTACTTC
J: TRBJ2-5
V: TRBV5-1
D: TRBD2

CDR3: CASSSRLGQGERSPLHF
DNA: TGTGCCAGCAGCAGCCGCCTAGGACAGGGGGAGAGGTCACCCCTCCACTTT
J: TRBJ1-6
V: TRBV27
D: TRBD1

CDR3: CASSYSRDRANTEAFF
DNA: TGTGCCAGCAGTTACTCGAGGGACAGGGCGAACACTGAAGCTTTCTTT
J: TRBJ1-1
V: TRBV6-5
D: TRBD1

CDR3: CASKKPMTGAGELFF
DNA: TGCGCCAGCAAAAAACCTATGACAGGGGCCGGGGAGCTGTTTTTT
J: TRBJ2-2
V: TRBV5-1
D: TRBD1

CDR3: CAISEFGQGARGNQPQHF
DNA: TGTGCCATCAGTGAGTTCGGACAGGGGGCTAGGGGCAATCAGCCCCAGCATTTT
J: TRBJ1-5
V: TRBV10-3
D: TRBD1